The text below deals with one TCR beta chain. For a library built for alpha chains, this beta chain is a stray read; little rests on its size. Trimming at V came to 4 bases and at J to 3 bases, leaving 5 bases not matched to a gene. The CDR3 has 14 amino acids. Germline CDR1 MNHEY, CDR2 SVGAGI. TCR alpha and beta CDR3 regions were amplified from RNA using iRepertoire nested multiplex PCR. TCRdb redid the calling of the multiplex PCR reads with MiXCR, one entry per CDR3 protein. The data contain a few thousand distinct CDR3 sequences, approximately 83% of them singletons. This record comes from a study of glioma-infiltrating T cells.

The clonotype was recovered from a human donor with low-grade glioma or glioblastoma, undergoing nonglioma brain surgery, or in good health (not recorded which). The sample taken for sequencing was glioma tissue, nonneoplastic brain tissue, or PBMCs (not recorded which). The chain joins TRBV6-5 to TRBJ2-7; 8 bases are a match to TRBD1. For the CDR3, the DNA is TGTGCCAGCAGTTTGACAGGGGACCTCTACGAGCAGTACTTC. This codes for CASSLTGDLYEQYF.